This T cell receptor (beta chain) emerged from a study of CD8 T cells in Susac syndrome (dated by TCRdb to about 2019). In terms of the full investigation: The study used repertoire sequencing to test whether antigen drove CD8+ T cell activation and differentiation in Susac syndrome.

Peripheral blood CD8+ and CD4+ T cells from healthy donors, Susac syndrome patients and multiple sclerosis patients were profiled by high-throughput TCR beta sequencing. The multiple sclerosis controls were treatment-naive patients who had stable or active relapsing-remitting disease and met the revised McDonald criteria. Bulk CD8+ and CD4+ T cells were purified magnetically by negative isolation, whereas CD8+ TEMRA cells were enriched by FACS. Blood was drawn into EDTA tubes, processed within 24 hours, and PBMCs were isolated by density gradient centrifugation. PBMCs intended for TCR sequencing were frozen in liquid nitrogen and were later thawed in a 37 degrees C water bath. The sorted or isolated CD4+, CD8+ and CD8+ TEMRA cells had a purity of 90% or higher. Paper-wide results and their limitations: The study acknowledged that relatively few individuals were included in the TCR sequencing and HLA analysis.

From a lookup of the germline V gene, CDR1 and CDR2 are ENHRY and SYGVKD. The CDR3 numbers 15 residues from cysteine through phenylalanine. The kept DNA is CDR3 alone, 45 bases in frame from the first base. Cut back by 0 bases and 4 bases, the V and J ends lie 12 bases apart. RNA was extracted with the RNeasy kit and roughly 0.5 to 1 ug was reverse transcribed using random hexamers. The immunoSEQ multiplex PCR assay, covering 54 Vbeta and 13 Jbeta segments, was used to amplify TCR beta CDR3 regions. Bias from PCR amplification was corrected by using a synthetic template baseline for primer optimization and for computational correction. Concerning the study's data processing: Only productive sequences were kept, with reads annotated to V, D and J genes according to IMGT and analyzed in immunoSEQ Analyzer. Clonality was calculated as one minus the Shannon entropy normalized by log2 of the number of productive unique sequences. For each patient and control, public and private clones were evaluated among the 100 most prevalent clones. Susac-specific clones were defined as absent from healthy and MS cohorts, 800 to 1,200 published viral clones and other ImmuneACCESS disease sequences. In-frame beta chains were kept once TCRdb had trimmed the public reads at Q25 with fastp and called clones with MiXCR. Under each unique CDR3 protein, matching rows form one entry showing the most common genes and DNA. Here the V and J calls rest on TCRdb's processing, not on the authors' analysis. This sample comprises more than 95,000 distinct CDR3 sequences, 90% to 95% of them detected only once. The top ten constitute roughly 0.094% of the sample.

Worth noting for this clonotype: The clone's antigen remains unknown. Per-base qualities were not stored, and no clone one base away is much larger.

Specimen: CD4+ T cells from PBMCs. The rearranged segments are TRBV10-3 and TRBJ1-2; no confident D gene assignment can be made. This TCR was sampled from a human donor with multiple sclerosis. CDR3 protein: CAISESGGAGYGYTF. The DNA sequence is given as TGTGCCATCAGTGAGTCGGGAGGAGCCGGCTATGGCTACACCTTC.